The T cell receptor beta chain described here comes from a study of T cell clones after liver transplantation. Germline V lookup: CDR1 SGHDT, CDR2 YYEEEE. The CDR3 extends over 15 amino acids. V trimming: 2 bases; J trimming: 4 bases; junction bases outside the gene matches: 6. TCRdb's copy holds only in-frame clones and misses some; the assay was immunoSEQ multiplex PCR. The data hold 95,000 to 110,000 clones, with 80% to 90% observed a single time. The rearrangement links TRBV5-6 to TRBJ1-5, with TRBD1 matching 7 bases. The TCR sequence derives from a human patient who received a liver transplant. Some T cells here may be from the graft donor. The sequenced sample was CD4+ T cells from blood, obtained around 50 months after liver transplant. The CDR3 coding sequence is TGTGCCAGCAGCTTCAGGACAGGAGCGAATCAGCCCCAGCATTTT. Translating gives CASSFRTGANQPQHF.